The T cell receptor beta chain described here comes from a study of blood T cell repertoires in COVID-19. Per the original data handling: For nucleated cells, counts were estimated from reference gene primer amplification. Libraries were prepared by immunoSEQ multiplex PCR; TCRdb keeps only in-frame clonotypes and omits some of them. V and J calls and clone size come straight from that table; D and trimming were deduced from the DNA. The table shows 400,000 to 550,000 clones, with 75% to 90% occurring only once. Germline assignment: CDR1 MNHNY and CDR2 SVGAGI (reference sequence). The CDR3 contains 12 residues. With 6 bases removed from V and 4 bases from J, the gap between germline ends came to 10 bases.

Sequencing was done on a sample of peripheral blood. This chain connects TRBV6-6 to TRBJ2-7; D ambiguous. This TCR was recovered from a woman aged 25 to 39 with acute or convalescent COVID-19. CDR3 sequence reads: CASSQDAYEQYF. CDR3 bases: TGTGCCAGCAGCCAGGATGCATACGAGCAGTACTTC.